The T cell receptor beta chain under discussion was sequenced for a study of cytomegalovirus exposure and HLA in healthy donors. Overall study findings and caveats: TCR beta V- and J-gene trimming was later associated with a missense DCLRE1C variant. Looking again later, the authors saw that most CMV-associated TCR beta chains seemed HLA-restricted.

From its first to its last residue, the CDR3 has 16 amino acids. CDR1 and CDR2 (germline): SGHRS, YFSETQ. The donors (healthy individuals) were bone marrow donors. Of note for this clone: As yet, its antigen is unknown. Because the CDR3's place on the DNA is in doubt, the DNA is left out and the CDR3 is given as listed by TCRdb.

The PCR ran on 60 Vbeta and 13 Jbeta primers. The assay was immunoSEQ multiplex PCR, and TCRdb's table has in-frame clones only and misses some. The table records roughly 150,000 clones, over 65% of them present only once. The specimen sequenced was PBMCs. The clonotype was recovered from a woman aged 30 to 39 in good health and CMV-seronegative. The chain uses TRBV5-1 and TRBJ2-3; TRBD2, as called in the table, went unchecked against the DNA. The CDR3 loop reads CASSFGNGGPGDTQYF.